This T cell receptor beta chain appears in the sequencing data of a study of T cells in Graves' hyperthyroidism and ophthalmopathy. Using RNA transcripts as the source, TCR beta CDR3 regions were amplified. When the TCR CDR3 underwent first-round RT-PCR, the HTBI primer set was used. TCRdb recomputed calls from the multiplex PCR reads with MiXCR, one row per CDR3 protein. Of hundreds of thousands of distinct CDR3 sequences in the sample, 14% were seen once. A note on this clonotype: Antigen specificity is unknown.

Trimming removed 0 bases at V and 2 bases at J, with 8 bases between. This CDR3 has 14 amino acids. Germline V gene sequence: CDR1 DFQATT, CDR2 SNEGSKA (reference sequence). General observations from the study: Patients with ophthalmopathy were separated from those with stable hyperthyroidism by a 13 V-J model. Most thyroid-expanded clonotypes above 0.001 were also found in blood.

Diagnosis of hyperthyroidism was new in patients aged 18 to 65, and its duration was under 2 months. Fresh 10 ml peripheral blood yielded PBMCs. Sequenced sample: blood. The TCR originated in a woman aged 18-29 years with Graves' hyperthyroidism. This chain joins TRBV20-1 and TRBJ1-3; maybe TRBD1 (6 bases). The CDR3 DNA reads TGCAGTGCTAGAGATGGGGGGCCTGGAAACACCATATATTTT. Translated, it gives CSARDGGPGNTIYF.